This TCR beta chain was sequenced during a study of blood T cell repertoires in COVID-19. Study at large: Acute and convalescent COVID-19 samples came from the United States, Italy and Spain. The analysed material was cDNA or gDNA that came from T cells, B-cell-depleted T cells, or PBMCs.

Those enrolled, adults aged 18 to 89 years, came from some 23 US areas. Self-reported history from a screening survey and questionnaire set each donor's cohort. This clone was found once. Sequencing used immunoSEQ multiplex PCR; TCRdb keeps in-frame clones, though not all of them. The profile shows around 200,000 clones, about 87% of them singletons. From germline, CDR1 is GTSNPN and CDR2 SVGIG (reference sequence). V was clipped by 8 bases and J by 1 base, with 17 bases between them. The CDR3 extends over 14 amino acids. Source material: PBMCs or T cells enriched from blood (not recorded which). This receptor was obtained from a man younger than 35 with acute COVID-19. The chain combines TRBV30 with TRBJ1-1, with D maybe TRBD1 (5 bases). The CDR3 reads CATSRGLANTEAFF. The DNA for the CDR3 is TGTGCCACCTCCCGGGGACTCGCGAACACTGAAGCTTTCTTT.